This record covers a single T cell receptor beta chain. Its antigen is not identified. Germline CDR1 and CDR2: SGHNT and YENEEA. CDR3 length: 17 amino acids. V lost 5 bases to trimming and J lost 0 bases, with 17 bases between them. The record originates from a study of response to subunit inactivated influenza vaccine. General study points: There was a suggestion from the authors that each seasonal influenza vaccination recruits few new T cells.

TCRdb re-called the RT-PCR reads through MiXCR, storing one row per CDR3 protein. The top ten hold 9.5% to 13% of the sample, which has hundreds of thousands of distinct CDR3 sequences, more than 15% seen once. This specimen was PBMCs from blood, taken roughly 12 days after vaccination. The V and J genes are TRBV11-3 and TRBJ2-1, with D hard to call. The TCR sequence derives from a man aged 50 to 60 who received an inactivated influenza vaccine. Written as DNA, the CDR3 is TGTGCCAGCAGCACTCGAGACGGTGAGAGCTCCTACAATGAGCAGTTCTTC. Translating gives CASSTRDGESSYNEQFF.